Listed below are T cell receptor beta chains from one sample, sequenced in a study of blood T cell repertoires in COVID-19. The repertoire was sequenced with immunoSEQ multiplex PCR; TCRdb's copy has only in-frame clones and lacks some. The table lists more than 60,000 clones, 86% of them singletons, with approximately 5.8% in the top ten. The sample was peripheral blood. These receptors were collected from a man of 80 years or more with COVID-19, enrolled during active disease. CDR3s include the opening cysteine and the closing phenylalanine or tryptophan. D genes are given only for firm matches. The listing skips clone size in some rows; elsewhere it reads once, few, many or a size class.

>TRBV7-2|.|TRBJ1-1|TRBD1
TGTGCCAGCAGCATGAGAAGGACAGGCACTGAAGCTTTCTTT
CASSMRRTGTEAFF
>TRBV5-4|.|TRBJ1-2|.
TGTGCCAGCAGTCGGGACACCTTCTATGGCTACACCTTC
CASSRDTFYGYTF
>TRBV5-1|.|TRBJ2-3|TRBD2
TGCGCCAGCAGCCCGACTAGCGGGGGGCCAGATACGCAGTATTTT
CASSPTSGGPDTQYF
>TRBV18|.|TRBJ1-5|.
TGTGCCAGCTCAACAGGGATCCCCCCCAATCAGCCCCAGCATTTT
CASSTGIPPNQPQHF
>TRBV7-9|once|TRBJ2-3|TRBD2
TGTGCCAGCAGCTTCGGACTAGCGGGGGACACAGATACGCAGTATTTT
CASSFGLAGDTDTQYF
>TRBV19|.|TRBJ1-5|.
TGTGCCAGTAGTACTCCCAGGGTTCAGCCCCAGCATTTT
CASSTPRVQPQHF
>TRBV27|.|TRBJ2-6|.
TGTGCCAGCGGCAGGGGCAGGGGGGCCAACGTCCTGACTTTC
CASGRGRGANVLTF
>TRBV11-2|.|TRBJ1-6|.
TGTGCCAGCAGCGACGGGACTTCTTCACCCCTCCACTTT
CASSDGTSSPLHF
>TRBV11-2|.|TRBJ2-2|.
TGTGCCAGCAGCCTTAGTACCGACGGGGAGCTGTTTTTT
CASSLSTDGELFF
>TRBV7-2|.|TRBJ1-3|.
TGTGCCAGCAGCTTATACCATCTGGCGGGGACTGGAGCTGGAAACACCATATATTTT
CASSLYHLAGTGAGNTIYF
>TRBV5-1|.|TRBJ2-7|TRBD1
TGCGCCAGCAGCCCCCGACAGGGAACGGCCTACGAGCAGTACTTC
CASSPRQGTAYEQYF
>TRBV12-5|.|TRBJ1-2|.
TGTGCTAGTGGTTTGACTTACCATGGCTACACCTTC
CASGLTYHGYTF
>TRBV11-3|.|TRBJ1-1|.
TGTGCCAGCACACAGCCCCAGAGGAACACTGAAGCTTTCTTT
CASTQPQRNTEAFF
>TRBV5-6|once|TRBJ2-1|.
TGTGCCAGCAGCTTGCCGGGATACTCCTACAATGAGCAGTTCTTC
CASSLPGYSYNEQFF
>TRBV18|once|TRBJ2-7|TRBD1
TGTGCCAGCTCACCTGGGACAGAATCCTACGAGCAGTACTTC
CASSPGTESYEQYF
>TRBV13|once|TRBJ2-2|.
TGTGCCAGCAGCCCTATCGGGGGGCACACCGGGGAGCTGTTTTTT
CASSPIGGHTGELFF
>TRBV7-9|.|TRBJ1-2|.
TGTGCCAGCAGCAAAGGCGCCGGGAACTATGGCTACACCTTC
CASSKGAGNYGYTF
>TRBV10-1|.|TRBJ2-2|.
TGCGCCAGCACCCCGGGTAGCCAGAACACCGGGGAGCTGTTTTTT
CASTPGSQNTGELFF
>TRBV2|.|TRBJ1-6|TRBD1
TGTGCCAGTAAGTGGGCCCAGGGGGCCGGGAATTCACCCCTCCACTTT
CASKWAQGAGNSPLHF
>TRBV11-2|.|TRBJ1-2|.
TGTGCCAGCAGCTTAGGAAGGGGAGGGAACTATGGCTACACCTTC
CASSLGRGGNYGYTF
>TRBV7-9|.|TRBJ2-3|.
TGTGCCAGCAGCTTAACGGGAAGCACAGATACGCAGTATTTT
CASSLTGSTDTQYF
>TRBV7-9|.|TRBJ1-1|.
TGTGCCAGCAGATCCCGTCGGGACACTGAAGCTTTCTTT
CASRSRRDTEAFF
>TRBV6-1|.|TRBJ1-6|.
TGTGCCAGCAGTGAAGCCCCCCAATATAATTCACCCCTCCACTTT
CASSEAPQYNSPLHF
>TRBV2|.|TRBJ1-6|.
TGTGCCAGCAGTGAAAACGGGGATTCACCCCTCCACTTT
CASSENGDSPLHF
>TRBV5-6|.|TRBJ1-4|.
TGTGCCAGCAACCTACAGGGTCGTGCGGAAAAACTGTTTTTT
CASNLQGRAEKLFF
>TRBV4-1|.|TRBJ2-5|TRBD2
TGCGCCAGCAGCCAAGTCCCGGCTAGCGGGGGAAGACTTGGGGAGACCCAGTACTTC
CASSQVPASGGRLGETQYF
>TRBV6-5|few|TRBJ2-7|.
TGTGCCAGCAGAGGGGTCGGAAACGAGCAGTACTTC
CASRGVGNEQYF
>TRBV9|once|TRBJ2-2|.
TGTGCCAGCACCAAGGTGGCGGGTTACGCCGGGGAGCTGTTTTTT
CASTKVAGYAGELFF
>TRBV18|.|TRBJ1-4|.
TGTGCCAGCTCACCACCGGACGGGGGTAATGAAAAACTGTTTTTT
CASSPPDGGNEKLFF
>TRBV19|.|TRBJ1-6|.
TGTGCCAGTAGTATGGGCCAGGCCCAGGGGCCCCTCCACTTT
CASSMGQAQGPLHF
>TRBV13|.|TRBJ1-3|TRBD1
TGTGCCAGCAGCTCTCCCCACAGGGGGACCGGAAACACCATATATTTT
CASSSPHRGTGNTIYF
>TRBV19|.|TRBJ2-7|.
TGTGCCAGTAGTACGATATCAGGGGCATACGAGCAGTACTTC
CASSTISGAYEQYF
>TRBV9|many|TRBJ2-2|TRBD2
TGTGCCAGCAGCGCTGGGGGGGTCACCGGGGAGCTGTTTTTT
CASSAGGVTGELFF
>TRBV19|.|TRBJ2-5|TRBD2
TGTGCCAGTAGGGCTAGCGGGGGGGCGAGAGAGACCCAGTACTTC
CASRASGGARETQYF
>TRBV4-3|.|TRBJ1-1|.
TGCGCCAGCAGCCTAAGCCGGGGGGATGAAGCTTTCTTT
CASSLSRGDEAFF
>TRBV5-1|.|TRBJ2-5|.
TGCGCCAGCAGCTTGGAGGGGCGCCAAGAGACCCAGTACTTC
CASSLEGRQETQYF
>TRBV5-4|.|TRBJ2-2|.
TGTGCCAGCAGCTTGCCGCAGGGGAGTAGAACCGGGGAGCTGTTTTTT
CASSLPQGSRTGELFF
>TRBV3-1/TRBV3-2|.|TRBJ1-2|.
TGTGCCAGCAGCCATCTCGGTGGCTACACCTTC
CASSHLGGYTF
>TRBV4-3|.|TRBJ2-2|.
TGCGCCAGCAGCCAAGATGTGGGGACACAAGACACCGGGGAGCTGTTTTTT
CASSQDVGTQDTGELFF
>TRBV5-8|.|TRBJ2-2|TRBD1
TGTGCCAGCAGCTCCCGACAGGGCATCGGGGAGCTGTTTTTT
CASSSRQGIGELFF
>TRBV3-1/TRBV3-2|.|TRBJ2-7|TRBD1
TGTGCCAGCAGCCCCCTGGGACAGTGGAGCCCCTACGAGCAGTACTTC
CASSPLGQWSPYEQYF
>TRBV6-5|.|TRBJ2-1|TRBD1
TGTGCCAGCAGTCCGGGACAGGACGACAATGAGCAGTTCTTC
CASSPGQDDNEQFF
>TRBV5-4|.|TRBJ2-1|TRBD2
TGTGCCAGCAGCGTGCCCTCTAGCGGGACTGGGGATGAGCAGTTCTTC
CASSVPSSGTGDEQFF
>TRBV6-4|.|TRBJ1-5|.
TGTGCCAGCAGTCCCCCTTATCAGCCCCAGCATTTT
CASSPPYQPQHF
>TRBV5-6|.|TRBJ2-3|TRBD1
TGTGCCAGCAGCCTAGATAGGGGGCTAGATACGCAGTATTTT
CASSLDRGLDTQYF
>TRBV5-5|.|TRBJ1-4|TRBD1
TGTGCCAGCAGCGTCGTACCGGGACAGGGAGATGAAAAACTGTTTTTT
CASSVVPGQGDEKLFF
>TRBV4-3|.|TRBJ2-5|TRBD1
TGCGCCAGCAGCCCGGACAGGGCGTCCAGGGCGACCCAGTACTTC
CASSPDRASRATQYF
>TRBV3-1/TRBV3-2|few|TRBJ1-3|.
TGTGCCAGCCTCTCTGGAAACACCATATATTTT
CASLSGNTIYF
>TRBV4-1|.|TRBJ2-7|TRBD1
TGCGCCAGCAGCCAAGATTGGGACAGGAGCTCCTACGAGCAGTACTTC
CASSQDWDRSSYEQYF
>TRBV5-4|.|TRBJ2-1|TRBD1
TGTGCCAGCAGCTTGAGGATCGGGACAGCCTACAATGAGCAGTTCTTC
CASSLRIGTAYNEQFF
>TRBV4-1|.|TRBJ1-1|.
TGCGCCAGCAGCCAAGTAGGGAGCTTGAACACTGAAGCTTTCTTT
CASSQVGSLNTEAFF
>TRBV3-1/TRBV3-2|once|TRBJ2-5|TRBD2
TGTGCCAGCAGCCAAGACTGGACTAGCGGGTATCAAGAGACCCAGTACTTC
CASSQDWTSGYQETQYF
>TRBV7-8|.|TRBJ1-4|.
TGTGCCAGCAGCCCCCAGAGGGAAAAACTGTTTTTT
CASSPQREKLFF